The clone carrying this TCR beta chain was picked up a small number of times. Its specificity is unknown. TCRdb itself ran the 5' RACE reads through MiXCR, one entry per CDR3 protein. This repertoire shows more than 250,000 distinct CDR3 sequences, 6.8% found once; its top ten account for about a sixth. The data stem from a study of T cells after yellow fever vaccination. Per the germline V gene, CDR1 is SGHDN and CDR2 is FVKESK. The CDR3 consists of 15 residues. V shed 3 bases and J 5 bases; nucleotides not matched to a gene: 3. Whole-study findings and limits: Weaker in magnitude, the secondary response showed a faster peak on day 5 versus 15. The study re-detected most primary-vaccination clones after the booster (around 96% CD4, around 89% CD8).

The TCR sequence derives from a man aged 18 to 29 who received the YFV17D yellow fever vaccine. The starting material was PBMCs, obtained more than 35 days after the first yellow fever vaccination. The chain is built from TRBV14 and TRBJ1-6, with 8 bases matching TRBD1. CDR3 in DNA: TGTGCCAGCAGCCATCACAGGGGGAATAATTCACCCCTCCACTTT. This encodes CASSHHRGNNSPLHF.